This T cell receptor (beta chain) was captured in a study of blood T cell repertoires in COVID-19. Clones were sequenced by immunoSEQ multiplex PCR, and TCRdb holds only the in-frame ones, with some missing. The sample consists of around 300,000 clones, 86% of them appearing once. CDR1 KGHSH and CDR2 LQKENI come from the germline V gene. V lost 5 bases and J lost 4; bases outside the gene matches: 14. This CDR3 is 17 amino acids long. The genes are TRBV18 and TRBJ2-7; 10 bases line up with TRBD1. Sequenced sample: PBMCs or T cells enriched from blood (not recorded which). This sequence originates from a woman aged 18-29 years who had recovered from COVID-19. CDR3 in DNA: TGTGCCAGCTCAGCCTCCAGTTGGGACAGGGGTTTGTACGAGCAGTACTTC. As protein: CASSASSWDRGLYEQYF.